This T cell receptor beta chain was captured by sequencing in a study of regulatory T cells (dated by TCRdb to 2016 to 2019). About the investigation overall: The study compared T-cell receptor beta repertoires of sorted regulatory, conventional CD4+ and CD8+ T cells in CD3G-deficient patients with those in healthy controls.

As encoded in the germline V gene, CDR1 is SGHTA while CDR2 is FQGNSA. The CDR3, cysteine through phenylalanine, is 13 amino acids long. Only CDR3 DNA remains: 39 bases, in frame from the first base. V was cut back by 4 bases and J by 6 bases, leaving a gap of 10 bases between them. The multiplex PCR used 52 forward TRBV primers and 13 reverse TRBJ primers, with assay-based and computational corrections for amplification bias. Within the immunoSEQ assay, multiplex PCR amplified rearranged TRB loci from genomic DNA. TRB amplicons were sequenced on an Illumina HiSeq platform. The paper's data handling went like this. Custom algorithms error-filtered the raw sequences and aligned the raw sequences to reference gene sequences, after which the immunoSEQ online tools were used for analysis. Frequencies of productive and nonproductive TRB rearrangements were assessed among unique sequences as well as among total sequences. For TRB CDR3 positions 6 and 7, hydrophobicity together with amino acid composition served as the basis for assessing self-reactivity potential. Prism software was used to run t tests, Mann-Whitney tests or two-way ANOVA for comparisons between groups. TCRdb took this table from immuneACCESS and kept in-frame rearrangements with V and J called. Such tables lack part of the clones; where checked against another copy, unresolved V genes explain under half of the gap, and the rest is unexplained. That table gives V, J and clone size, and the DNA gave D and trimming. The sample table records 25,000 to 35,000 clones; about 90% of these occur just once. The ten largest clones add up to less than 2% of the sample.

Comments on this clone: Its antigen remains unidentified. No quality values exist for individual bases; no much larger clone is one base distant.

Every CD3G-deficient patient showed evidence of autoimmunity, and the autoimmunity was more severe in two of the patients. At testing, patients were between 2 and 39 years old and showed lower naive and higher memory CD4+ and CD8+ T-cell proportions. CD4+ cells were FACS-sorted into CD25-high CD127-low regulatory T cells and CD25-low CD127-high conventional CD4+ T cells. About six individuals with CD3G deficiency made up the patient group. Patient samples and clinical data were obtained from an international physician network spanning the United States, Europe and Asia. Peripheral blood mononuclear cells were isolated by Ficoll density separation. Results the study describes overall, beyond this receptor: Enrichment for hydrophobic residues at CDR3 positions 6 and 7 was found in conventional CD4+ T cells from CD3G-deficient patients, suggesting more self-reactive specificities. Patient repertoires showed restricted unique TRB V-J pairs and skewed V and J gene usage, most marked in regulatory T cells.

Recombination linked TRBV7-2 to TRBJ2-1; no D gene can be assigned with confidence. The sequencing input was conventional CD4+ T cells sorted from blood. This TCR came from a person between 18 and 30 years old with CD3G deficiency. The CDR3 region: CASSSSKRNEQFF. At the DNA level, the sequence is TGTGCCAGCAGCTCGTCAAAGCGCAATGAGCAGTTCTTC.